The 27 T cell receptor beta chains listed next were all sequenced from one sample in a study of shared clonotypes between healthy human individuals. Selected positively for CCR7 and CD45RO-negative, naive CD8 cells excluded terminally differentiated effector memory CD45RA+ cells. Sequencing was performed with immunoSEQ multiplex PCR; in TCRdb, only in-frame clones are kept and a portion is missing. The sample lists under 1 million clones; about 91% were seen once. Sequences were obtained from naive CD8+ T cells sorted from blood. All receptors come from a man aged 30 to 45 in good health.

CDR3 region: CASSVFSGSVNEQFF. Written as DNA, the CDR3 is TGTGCCAGCAGCGTTTTTAGCGGGAGTGTCAATGAGCAGTTCTTC. This chain joins TRBV9 and TRBJ2-1, with 9 bases aligning to TRBD2. Germline V gene data show CDR1 as SGDLS and CDR2 as YYNGEE. There are 15 residues in the CDR3. The V segment lost 2 bases and the J segment 6 bases; nucleotides outside the gene matches: 6.

For the CDR3, the DNA is TGTGCCAGCAGCACCAGGGGGGCCGCAACAGCGAACACTGAAGCTTTCTTT. Amino acid sequence: CASSTRGAATANTEAFF. The chain uses TRBV21-1 and TRBJ1-1; TRBD1 is taken as the D call from the table, unchecked against the DNA. TRBV21-1 has pseudogene status. The length of the CDR3 is 17 residues.

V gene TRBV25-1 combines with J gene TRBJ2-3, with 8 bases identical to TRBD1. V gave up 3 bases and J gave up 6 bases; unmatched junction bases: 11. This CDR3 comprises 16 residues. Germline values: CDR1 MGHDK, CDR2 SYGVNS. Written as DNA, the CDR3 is TGTGCCAGCAGTGACTCCGTACAGGGGGGCTGGGATACGCAGTATTTT. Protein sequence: CASSDSVQGGWDTQYF.

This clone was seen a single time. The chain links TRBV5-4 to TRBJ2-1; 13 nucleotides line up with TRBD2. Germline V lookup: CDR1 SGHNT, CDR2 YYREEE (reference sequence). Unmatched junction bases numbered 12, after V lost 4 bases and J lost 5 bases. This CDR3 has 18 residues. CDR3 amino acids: CASSPYGLAGVMHNEQFF. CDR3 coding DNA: TGTGCCAGCAGCCCGTATGGACTAGCGGGAGTAATGCACAATGAGCAGTTCTTC.

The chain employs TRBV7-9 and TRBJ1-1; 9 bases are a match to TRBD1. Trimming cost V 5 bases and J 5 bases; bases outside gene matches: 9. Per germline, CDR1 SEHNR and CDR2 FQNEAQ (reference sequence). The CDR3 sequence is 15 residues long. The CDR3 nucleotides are TGTGCCAGCAGCCCTATGCGGACAGGGGAAACTGAAGCTTTCTTT. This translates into CASSPMRTGETEAFF. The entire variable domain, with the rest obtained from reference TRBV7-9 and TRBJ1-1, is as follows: DTGVSQNPRHKITKRGQNVTFRCDPISEHNRLYWYRQTLGQGPEFLTYFQNEAQLEKSRLLSDRFSAERPKGSFSTLEIQRTEQGDSAMYLCASSPMRTGETEAFFGQGTRLTVV.

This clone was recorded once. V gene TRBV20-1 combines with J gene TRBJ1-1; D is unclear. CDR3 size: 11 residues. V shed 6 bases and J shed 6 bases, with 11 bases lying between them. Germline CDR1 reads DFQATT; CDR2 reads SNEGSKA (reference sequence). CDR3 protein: CSARWTAEAFF. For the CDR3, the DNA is TGCAGTGCCAGGTGGACGGCTGAAGCTTTCTTT.

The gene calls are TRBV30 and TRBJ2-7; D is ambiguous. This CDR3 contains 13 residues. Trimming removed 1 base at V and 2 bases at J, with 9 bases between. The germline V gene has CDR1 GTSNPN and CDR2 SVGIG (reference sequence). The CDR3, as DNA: TGTGCCTGGAGTGAGAGCGTTACCTACGAGCAGTACTTC. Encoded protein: CAWSESVTYEQYF.

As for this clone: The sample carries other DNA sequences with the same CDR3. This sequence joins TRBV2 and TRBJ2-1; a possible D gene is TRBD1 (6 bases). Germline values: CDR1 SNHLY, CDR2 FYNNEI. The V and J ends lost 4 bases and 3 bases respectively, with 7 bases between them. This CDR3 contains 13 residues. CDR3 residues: CASSVQGYNEQFF. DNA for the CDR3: TGTGCCAGCAGTGTACAGGGCTACAATGAGCAGTTCTTC. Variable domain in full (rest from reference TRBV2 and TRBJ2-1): EPEVTQTPSHQVTQMGQEVILRCVPISNHLYFYWYRQILGQKVEFLVSFYNNEISEKSEIFDDQFSVERPDGSNFTLKIRSTKLEDSAMYFCASSVQGYNEQFFGPGTRLTVL.

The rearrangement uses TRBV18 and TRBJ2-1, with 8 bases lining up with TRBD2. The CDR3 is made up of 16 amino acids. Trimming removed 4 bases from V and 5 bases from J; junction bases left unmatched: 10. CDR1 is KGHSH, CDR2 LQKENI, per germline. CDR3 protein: CASSQSGSVFDNEQFF. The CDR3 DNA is TGTGCCAGCTCACAGAGCGGGAGCGTTTTCGACAATGAGCAGTTCTTC.

The DNA for the CDR3 is TGTGCCAGCAGTACAGTCGGGGGGAAATCGAATCAGCCCCAGCATTTT. Translation: CASSTVGGKSNQPQHF. The V and J genes are TRBV11-2 and TRBJ1-5; weak D call: TRBD1 (5 bases). The CDR3 is 16 residues long. The V end was cut by 6 bases, the J end by 4 bases, with 19 bases between. In germline, CDR1 is SGHAT, CDR2 FQNNGV. Based on the CDR3 plus reference TRBV11-2 and TRBJ1-5, the full variable domain is EAGVAQSPRYKIIEKRQSVAFWCNPISGHATLYWYQQILGQGPKLLIQFQNNGVVDDSQLPKDRFSAERLKGVDSTLKIQPAKLEDSAVYLCASSTVGGKSNQPQHFGDGTRLSIL.

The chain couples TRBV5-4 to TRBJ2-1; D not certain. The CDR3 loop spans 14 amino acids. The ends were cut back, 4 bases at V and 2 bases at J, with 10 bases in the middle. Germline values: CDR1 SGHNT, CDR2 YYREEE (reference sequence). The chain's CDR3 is CASSPAGTYNEQFF. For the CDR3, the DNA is TGTGCCAGCAGCCCCGCTGGTACCTACAATGAGCAGTTCTTC.

CDR3 DNA sequence: TGTGCCTGGACTGTACGGCAGTCTGGGGCCAACGTCCTGACTTTC. It translates to CAWTVRQSGANVLTF. V and J are TRBV30 and TRBJ2-6; D is unclear. The CDR3 runs to 15 residues. The V gene lost 4 bases and the J gene lost 1 base, with 11 bases spanning the gap. The V gene's germline CDR1 is GTSNPN and CDR2 SVGIG (reference sequence). Filled out from reference TRBV30 and TRBJ2-6, the complete variable domain reads SQTIHQWPATLVQPVGSPLSLECTVEGTSNPNLYWYRQAAGRGLQLLFYSVGIGQISSEVPQNLSASRPQDRQFILSSKKLLLSDSGFYLCAWTVRQSGANVLTFGAGSRLTVL.

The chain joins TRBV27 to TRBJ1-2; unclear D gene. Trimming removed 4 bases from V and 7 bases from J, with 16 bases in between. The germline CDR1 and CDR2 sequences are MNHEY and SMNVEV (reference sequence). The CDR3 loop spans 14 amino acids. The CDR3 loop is CASSSIRERGGYTF. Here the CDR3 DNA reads TGTGCCAGCAGTTCTATCCGGGAGCGGGGTGGCTACACCTTC.

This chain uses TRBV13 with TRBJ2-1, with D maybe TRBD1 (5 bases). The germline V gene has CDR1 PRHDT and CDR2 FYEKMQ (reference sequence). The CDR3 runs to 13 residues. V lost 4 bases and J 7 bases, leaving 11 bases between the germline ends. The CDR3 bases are TGTGCCAGCAGCTATATAAGGGGTAATGAGCAGTTCTTC. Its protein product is CASSYIRGNEQFF.

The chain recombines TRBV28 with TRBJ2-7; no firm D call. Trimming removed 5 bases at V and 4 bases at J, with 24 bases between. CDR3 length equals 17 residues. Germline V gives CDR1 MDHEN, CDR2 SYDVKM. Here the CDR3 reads CASSPLSWTGVEYEQYF. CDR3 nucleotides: TGTGCCAGCAGTCCACTATCGTGGACGGGCGTGGAGTACGAGCAGTACTTC.

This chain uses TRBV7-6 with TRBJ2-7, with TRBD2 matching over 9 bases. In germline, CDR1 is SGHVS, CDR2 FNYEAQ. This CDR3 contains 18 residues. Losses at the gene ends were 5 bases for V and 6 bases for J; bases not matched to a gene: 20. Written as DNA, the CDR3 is TGTGCCAGCAGCAACCCTGGGGCACCGGGACTAGCAAACGGCGAGCAGTACTTC. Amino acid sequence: CASSNPGAPGLANGEQYF.

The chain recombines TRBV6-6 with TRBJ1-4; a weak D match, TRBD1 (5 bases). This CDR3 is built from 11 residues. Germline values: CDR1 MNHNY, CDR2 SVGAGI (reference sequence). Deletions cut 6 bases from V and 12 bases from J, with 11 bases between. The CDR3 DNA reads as TGTGCCAGCAGGACGGGGCTGGAACTGTTTTTT. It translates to CASRTGLELFF.

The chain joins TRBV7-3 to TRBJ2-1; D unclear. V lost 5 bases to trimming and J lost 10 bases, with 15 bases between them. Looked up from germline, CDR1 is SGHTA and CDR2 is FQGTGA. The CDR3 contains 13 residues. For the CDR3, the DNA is TGTGCCAGCAGCCCCCCCGGCAGGAACGAGCAGTTCTTC. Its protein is CASSPPGRNEQFF.

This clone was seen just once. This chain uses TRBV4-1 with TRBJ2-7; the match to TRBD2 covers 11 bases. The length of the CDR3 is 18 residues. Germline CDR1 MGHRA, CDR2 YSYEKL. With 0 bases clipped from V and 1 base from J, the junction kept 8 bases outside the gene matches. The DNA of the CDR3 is TGCGCCAGCAGCCAAGACAATAGCGGGAGGGTCCCATCCTACGAGCAGTACTTC. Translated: CASSQDNSGRVPSYEQYF.

Here the CDR3 DNA reads TGTGCCAGCAGCCAGAGCTCCTACAATGAGCAGTTCTTC. It translates to CASSQSSYNEQFF. The chain has TRBV4-2 and TRBJ2-1; D gene ambiguous. The CDR3 spans 13 residues. CDR1 and CDR2 (germline): LGHNA, YNFKEQ. V dropped 3 bases and J dropped 0 bases, with 3 bases sitting between them.

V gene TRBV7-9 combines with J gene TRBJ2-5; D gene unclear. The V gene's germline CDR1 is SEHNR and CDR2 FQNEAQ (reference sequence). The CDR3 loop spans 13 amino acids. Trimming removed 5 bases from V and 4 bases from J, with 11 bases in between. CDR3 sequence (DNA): TGTGCCAGCAGCCTAGTGGTAGGAGAGACCCAGTACTTC. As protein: CASSLVVGETQYF.

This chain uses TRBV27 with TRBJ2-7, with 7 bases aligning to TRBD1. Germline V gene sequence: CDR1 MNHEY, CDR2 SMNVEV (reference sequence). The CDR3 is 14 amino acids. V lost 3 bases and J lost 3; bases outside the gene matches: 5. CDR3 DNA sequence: TGTGCCAGCAGTTTCCACAGGGGACACTACGAGCAGTACTTC. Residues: CASSFHRGHYEQYF.

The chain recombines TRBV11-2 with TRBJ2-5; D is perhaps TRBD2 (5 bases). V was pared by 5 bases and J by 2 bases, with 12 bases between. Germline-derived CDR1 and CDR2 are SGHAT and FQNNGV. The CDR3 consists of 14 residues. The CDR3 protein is CASSPPGKQETQYF. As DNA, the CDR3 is TGTGCCAGCAGCCCGCCGGGGAAACAAGAGACCCAGTACTTC.

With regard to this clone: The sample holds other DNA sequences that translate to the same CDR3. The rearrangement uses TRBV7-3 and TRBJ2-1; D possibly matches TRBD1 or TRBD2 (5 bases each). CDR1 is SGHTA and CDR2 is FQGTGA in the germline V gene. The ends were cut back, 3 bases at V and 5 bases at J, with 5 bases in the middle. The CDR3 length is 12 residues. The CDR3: CASSLGDNEQFF. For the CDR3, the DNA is TGTGCCAGCAGCTTGGGGGACAATGAGCAGTTCTTC.

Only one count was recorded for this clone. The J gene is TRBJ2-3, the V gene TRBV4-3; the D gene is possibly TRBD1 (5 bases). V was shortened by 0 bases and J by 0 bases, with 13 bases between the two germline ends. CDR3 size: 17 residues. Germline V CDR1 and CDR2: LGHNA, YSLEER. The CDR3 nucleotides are TGCGCCAGCAGCCAAGATCGTGGGGCAGCTAGCACAGATACGCAGTATTTT. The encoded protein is CASSQDRGAASTDTQYF.

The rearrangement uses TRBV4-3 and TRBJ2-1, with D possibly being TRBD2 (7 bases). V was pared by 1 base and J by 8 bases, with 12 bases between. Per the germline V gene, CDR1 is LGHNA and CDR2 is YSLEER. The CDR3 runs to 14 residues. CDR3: CASSQVWGGDEQFF. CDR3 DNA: TGCGCCAGCAGCCAAGTCTGGGGGGGCGATGAGCAGTTCTTC.

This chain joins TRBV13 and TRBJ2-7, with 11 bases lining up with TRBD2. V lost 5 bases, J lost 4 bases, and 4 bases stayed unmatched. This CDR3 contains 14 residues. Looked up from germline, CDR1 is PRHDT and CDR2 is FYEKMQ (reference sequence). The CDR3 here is CASSPTSGNYEQYF. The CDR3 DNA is TGTGCCAGCAGCCCGACTAGCGGGAATTACGAGCAGTACTTC. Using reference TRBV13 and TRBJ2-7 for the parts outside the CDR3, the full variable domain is AAGVIQSPRHLIKEKRETATLKCYPIPRHDTVYWYQQGPGQDPQFLISFYEKMQSDKGSIPDRFSAQQFSDYHSELNMSSLELGDSALYFCASSPTSGNYEQYFGPGTRLTVT.